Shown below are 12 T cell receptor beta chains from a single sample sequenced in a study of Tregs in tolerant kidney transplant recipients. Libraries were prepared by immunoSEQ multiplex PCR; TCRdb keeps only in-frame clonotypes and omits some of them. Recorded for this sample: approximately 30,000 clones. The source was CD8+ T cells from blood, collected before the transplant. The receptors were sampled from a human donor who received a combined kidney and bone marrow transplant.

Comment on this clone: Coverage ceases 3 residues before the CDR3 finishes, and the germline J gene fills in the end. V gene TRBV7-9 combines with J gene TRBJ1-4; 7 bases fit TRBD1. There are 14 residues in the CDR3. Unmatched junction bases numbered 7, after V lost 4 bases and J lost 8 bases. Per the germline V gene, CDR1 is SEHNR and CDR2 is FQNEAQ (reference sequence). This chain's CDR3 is CASSSWGTDEKLFF. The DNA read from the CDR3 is TGTGCCAGCAGCTCGTGGGGGACAGACGAAAAA.

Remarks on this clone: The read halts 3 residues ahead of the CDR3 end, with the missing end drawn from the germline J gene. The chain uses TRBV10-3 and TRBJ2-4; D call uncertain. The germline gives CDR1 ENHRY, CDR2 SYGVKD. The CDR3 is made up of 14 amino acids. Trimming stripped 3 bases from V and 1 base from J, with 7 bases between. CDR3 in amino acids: CAISDLQAKNIQYF. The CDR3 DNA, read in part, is TGTGCCATCAGTGATCTGCAGGCCAAAAACATT.

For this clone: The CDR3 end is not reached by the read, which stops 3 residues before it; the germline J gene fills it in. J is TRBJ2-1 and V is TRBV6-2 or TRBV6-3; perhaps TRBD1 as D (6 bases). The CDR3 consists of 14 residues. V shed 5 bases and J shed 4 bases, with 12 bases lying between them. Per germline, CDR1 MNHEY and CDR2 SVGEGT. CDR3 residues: CASSHRQVYNEQFF. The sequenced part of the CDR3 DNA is TGTGCCAGCAGTCATAGACAGGTTTACAATGAG.

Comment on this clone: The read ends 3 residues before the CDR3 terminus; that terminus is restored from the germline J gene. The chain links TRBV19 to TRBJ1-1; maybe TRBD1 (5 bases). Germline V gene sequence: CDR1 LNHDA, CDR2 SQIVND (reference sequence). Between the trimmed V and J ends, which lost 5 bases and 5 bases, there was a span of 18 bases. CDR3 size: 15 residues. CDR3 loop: CASSPWGAGETEAFF. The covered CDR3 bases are TGTGCCAGTAGTCCTTGGGGCGCCGGAGAGACTGAA.

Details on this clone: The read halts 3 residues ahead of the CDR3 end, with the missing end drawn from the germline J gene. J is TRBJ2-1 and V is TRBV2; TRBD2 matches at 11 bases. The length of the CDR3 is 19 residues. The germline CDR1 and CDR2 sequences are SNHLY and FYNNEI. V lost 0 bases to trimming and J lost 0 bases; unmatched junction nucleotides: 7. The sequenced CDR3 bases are TGTGCCAGCAGTGAAGCGCCCACCGGGACTAGCGGCTCCTACAATGAG. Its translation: CASSEAPTGTSGSYNE. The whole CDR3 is CASSEAPTGTSGSYNEQFF. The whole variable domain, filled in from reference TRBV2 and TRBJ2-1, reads EPEVTQTPSHQVTQMGQEVILRCVPISNHLYFYWYRQILGQKVEFLVSFYNNEISEKSEIFDDQFSVERPDGSNFTLKIRSTKLEDSAMYFCASSEAPTGTSGSYNEQFFGPGTRLTVL.

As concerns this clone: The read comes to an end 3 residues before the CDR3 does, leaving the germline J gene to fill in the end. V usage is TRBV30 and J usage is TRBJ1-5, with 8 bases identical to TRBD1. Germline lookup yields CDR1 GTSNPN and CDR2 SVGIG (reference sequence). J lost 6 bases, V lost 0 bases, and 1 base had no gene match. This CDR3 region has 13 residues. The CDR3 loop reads CAWSVTGGQPQHF. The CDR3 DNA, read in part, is TGTGCCTGGAGTGTTACAGGGGGTCAGCCC.

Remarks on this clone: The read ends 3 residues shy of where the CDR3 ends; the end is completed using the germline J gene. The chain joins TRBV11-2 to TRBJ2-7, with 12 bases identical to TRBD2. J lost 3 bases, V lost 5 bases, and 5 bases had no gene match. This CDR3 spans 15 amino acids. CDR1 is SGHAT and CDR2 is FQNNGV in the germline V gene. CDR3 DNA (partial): TGTGCCAGCAGCATAACTAGCGGGGGGTACTACGAG. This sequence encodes CASSITSGGYYE. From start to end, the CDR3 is CASSITSGGYYEQYF.

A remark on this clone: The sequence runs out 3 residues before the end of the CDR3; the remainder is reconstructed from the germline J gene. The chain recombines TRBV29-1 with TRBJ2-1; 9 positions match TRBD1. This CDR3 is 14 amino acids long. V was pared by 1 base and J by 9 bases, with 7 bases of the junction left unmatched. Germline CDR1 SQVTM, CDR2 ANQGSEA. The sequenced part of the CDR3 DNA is TGCAGCGTTGAAGCGGACAGGGGACTCAGTGAG. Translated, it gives CSVEADRGLSE. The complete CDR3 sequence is CSVEADRGLSEQFF.

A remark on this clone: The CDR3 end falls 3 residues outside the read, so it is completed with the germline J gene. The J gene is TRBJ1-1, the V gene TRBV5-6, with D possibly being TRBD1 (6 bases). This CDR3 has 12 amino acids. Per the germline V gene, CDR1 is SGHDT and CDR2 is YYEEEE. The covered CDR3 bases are TGTGCCAGCAGCTTGTCTGGGACAGAA. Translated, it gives CASSLSGTE. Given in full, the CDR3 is CASSLSGTEAFF. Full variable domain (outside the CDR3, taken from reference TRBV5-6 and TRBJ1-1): DAGVTQSPTHLIKTRGQQVTLRCSPKSGHDTVSWYQQALGQGPQFIFQYYEEEERQRGNFPDRFSGHQFPNYSSELNVNALLLGDSALYLCASSLSGTEAFFGQGTRLTVV.

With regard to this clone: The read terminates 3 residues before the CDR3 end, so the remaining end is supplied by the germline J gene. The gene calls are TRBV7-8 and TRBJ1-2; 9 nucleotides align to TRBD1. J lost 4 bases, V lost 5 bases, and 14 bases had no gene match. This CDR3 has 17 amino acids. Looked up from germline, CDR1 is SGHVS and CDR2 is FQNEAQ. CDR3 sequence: CASSPSRGQGLVYGYTF. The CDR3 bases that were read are TGTGCCAGCAGCCCTAGTCGGGGACAGGGTTTGGTCTATGGC.

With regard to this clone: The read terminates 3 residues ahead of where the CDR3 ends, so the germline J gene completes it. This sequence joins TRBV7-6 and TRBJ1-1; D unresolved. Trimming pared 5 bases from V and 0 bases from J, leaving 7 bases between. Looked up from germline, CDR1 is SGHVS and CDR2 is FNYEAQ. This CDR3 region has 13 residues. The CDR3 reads CASSKGMNTEAFF. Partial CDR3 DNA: TGTGCCAGCAGCAAGGGCATGAACACTGAA.

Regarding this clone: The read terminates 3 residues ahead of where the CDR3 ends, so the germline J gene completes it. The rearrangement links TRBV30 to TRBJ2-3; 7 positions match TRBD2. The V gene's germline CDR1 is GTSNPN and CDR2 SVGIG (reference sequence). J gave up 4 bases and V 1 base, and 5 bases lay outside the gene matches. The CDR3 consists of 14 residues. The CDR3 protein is CAWSGAGGADTQYF. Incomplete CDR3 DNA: TGTGCCTGGAGTGGGGCTGGGGGGGCAGATACG.